The next 2 T cell receptor beta chains were all read from a single sample in a study of CD4 T cells in relation to SARS-CoV-2 and coronaviruses. CD4+ T cells from unexposed donors were obtained before the COVID-19 pandemic (2011-2018). The cells were cultured for around ten days before CD4+ T cells were isolated. These TCRs' antigens remain unknown. Profiling relied on immunoSEQ multiplex PCR, and the TCRdb table lists in-frame clones only, not all of them. The sample holds some 30,000 clones, more than 75% seen once. The sequenced sample consisted of CD4+ T cells from PBMCs, cultured in vitro. Receptor source: a human donor in good health.

V and J are TRBV29-1 and TRBJ2-1; 8 bases align to TRBD2. The J segment lost 5 bases and the V segment lost 5 bases, leaving 8 bases of the junction unmatched. Germline CDR1 SQVTM, CDR2 ANQGSEA. This CDR3 has 14 amino acids. For the CDR3, the DNA is TGCAGCGTTCCGGGACTAGGATTAGACAATGAGCAGTTCTTC. It is translated as CSVPGLGLDNEQFF.

The chain has TRBV4-3 and TRBJ2-1, with 13 bases aligning to TRBD2. J was trimmed by 9 bases and V by 4 bases; bases with no gene match: 6. Germline assignment: CDR1 LGHNA and CDR2 YSLEER. The CDR3 spans 15 residues. The CDR3 is CASSRGLAGVVEQFF. CDR3 DNA sequence: TGCGCCAGCAGCCGCGGACTAGCGGGAGTTGTTGAGCAGTTCTTC.